Below, one T cell receptor beta chain is given with its context. Its target is unknown. The test was conducted at deep level. Only in-frame clones appear in the TCRdb table, and some are missing; sequencing was by immunoSEQ multiplex PCR. The profile shows 170,000 or so clones, 66% of them singletons. Between the trimmed V and J ends, which lost 4 bases and 2 bases, there was a span of 21 bases. In germline, CDR1 is SGHNT, CDR2 YYREEE (reference sequence). The CDR3 runs 18 residues. The source of the sample is a study of shared clonotypes between healthy human individuals. Study findings and constraints: Sequencing depth was predicted to influence how clonotypes are shared among donors.

Sequenced material: memory CD4+ T cells sorted from blood. Subset specified: CD45RA-negative fraction. The receptor's source is a man aged 25-45 years in good health. The rearrangement uses TRBV5-4 and TRBJ2-2; the D is unclear. CDR3 DNA sequence: TGTGCCAGCAGCACACCCAAACTCGGGCTTTCCAACACCGGGGAGCTGTTTTTT. Its protein product is CASSTPKLGLSNTGELFF. Variable domain in full (rest from reference TRBV5-4 and TRBJ2-2): ETGVTQSPTHLIKTRGQQVTLRCSSQSGHNTVSWYQQALGQGPQFIFQYYREEENGRGNFPPRFSGLQFPNYSSELNVNALELDDSALYLCASSTPKLGLSNTGELFFGEGSRLTVL.